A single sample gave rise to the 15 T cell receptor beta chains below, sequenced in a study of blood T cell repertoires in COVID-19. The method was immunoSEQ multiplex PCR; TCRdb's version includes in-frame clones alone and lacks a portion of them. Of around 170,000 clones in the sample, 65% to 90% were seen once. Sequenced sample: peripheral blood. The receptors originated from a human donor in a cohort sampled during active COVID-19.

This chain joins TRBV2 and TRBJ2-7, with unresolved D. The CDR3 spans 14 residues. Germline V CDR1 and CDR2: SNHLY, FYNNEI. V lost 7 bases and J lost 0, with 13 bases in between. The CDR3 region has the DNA TGTGCCAGCACCCCTCGAACAGTCTCCTACGAGCAGTACTTC. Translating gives CASTPRTVSYEQYF.

The CDR3 DNA reads as TGTGCCAGCAGTTTAACGGCTTTAGTAGGGGGGACAGCCAATAATTCACCCCTCCACTTT. Amino acids: CASSLTALVGGTANNSPLHF. The chain joins TRBV27 to TRBJ1-6; 7 bases line up with TRBD1. The CDR3 has 20 residues. In germline, CDR1 is MNHEY, CDR2 SMNVEV (reference sequence). Trimming removed 2 bases from V and 5 bases from J; junction bases left unmatched: 18.

CDR3 protein: CASTPGTGSQREKLFF. As DNA, the CDR3 is TGTGCCAGCACCCCGGGGACAGGGAGCCAGAGGGAAAAACTGTTTTTT. This rearrangement joins TRBV6-2 or TRBV6-3 to TRBJ1-4; 9 bases fit TRBD1. The V segment lost 7 bases and the J segment 8 bases; nucleotides outside the gene matches: 14. This CDR3 comprises 16 residues. Germline V gene data show CDR1 as MNHEY and CDR2 as SVGEGT.

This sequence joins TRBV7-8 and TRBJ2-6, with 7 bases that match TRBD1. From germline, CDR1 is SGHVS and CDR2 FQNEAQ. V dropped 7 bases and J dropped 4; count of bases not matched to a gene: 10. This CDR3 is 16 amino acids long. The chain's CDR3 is CASISRGPGGANVLTF. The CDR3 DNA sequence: TGTGCCAGCATCTCGAGGGGGCCTGGAGGGGCCAACGTCCTGACTTTC.

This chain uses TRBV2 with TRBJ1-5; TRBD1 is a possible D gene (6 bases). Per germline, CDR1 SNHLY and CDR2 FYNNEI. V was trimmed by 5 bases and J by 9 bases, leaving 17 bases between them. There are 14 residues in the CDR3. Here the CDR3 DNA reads TGTGCCAGCAGTCTGGGGGAGGGGGTGCCGCCCCAGCATTTT. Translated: CASSLGEGVPPQHF.

The CDR3 DNA reads as TGTGCCAGCAGCCCGGGATCGCGTAACTATGGCTACACCTTC. Encoded protein: CASSPGSRNYGYTF. The chain carries TRBV5-4 and TRBJ1-2; D is unclear. Germline assignment: CDR1 SGHNT and CDR2 YYREEE (reference sequence). V shed 4 bases and J shed 1 base, with 11 bases lying between them. CDR3 length: 14 amino acids.

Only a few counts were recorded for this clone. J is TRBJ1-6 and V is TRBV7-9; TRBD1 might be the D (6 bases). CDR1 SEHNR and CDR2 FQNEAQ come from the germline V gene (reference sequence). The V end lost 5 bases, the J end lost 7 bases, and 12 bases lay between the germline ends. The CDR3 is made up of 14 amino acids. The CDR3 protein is CASSLRTDNSPLHF. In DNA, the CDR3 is TGTGCCAGCAGCCTGCGGACAGACAATTCACCCCTCCACTTT.

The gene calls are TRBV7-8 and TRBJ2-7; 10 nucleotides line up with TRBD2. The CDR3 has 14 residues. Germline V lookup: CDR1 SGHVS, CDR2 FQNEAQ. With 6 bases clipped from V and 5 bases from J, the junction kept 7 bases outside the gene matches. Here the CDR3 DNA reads TGTGCCAGCAGATTTAGCGGGGGGACCCACGAGCAGTACTTC. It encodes CASRFSGGTHEQYF.

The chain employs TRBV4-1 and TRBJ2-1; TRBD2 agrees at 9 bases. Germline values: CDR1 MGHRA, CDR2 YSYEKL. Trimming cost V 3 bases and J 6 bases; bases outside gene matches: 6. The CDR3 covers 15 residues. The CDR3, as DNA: TGCGCCAGCAGCCATCCAGCACTAGCGGGCAATGAGCAGTTCTTC. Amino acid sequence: CASSHPALAGNEQFF.

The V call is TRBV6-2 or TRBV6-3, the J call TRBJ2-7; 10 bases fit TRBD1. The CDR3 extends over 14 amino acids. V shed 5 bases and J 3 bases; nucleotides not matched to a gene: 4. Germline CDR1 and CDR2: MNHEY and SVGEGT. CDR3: CASSTGTGDYEQYF. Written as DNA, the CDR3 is TGTGCCAGCAGTACCGGGACAGGGGACTACGAGCAGTACTTC.

CDR3 protein: CASSDGLITNYGYTF. The CDR3 nucleotides read TGTGCCAGCAGTGATGGCTTGATTACTAACTATGGCTACACCTTC. J is TRBJ1-2 and V is TRBV2; D gene unclear. Germline CDR1 is SNHLY and CDR2 is FYNNEI. V was pared by 3 bases and J by 0 bases, with 11 bases between. The CDR3 has 15 residues.

The CDR3: CASSLAQGSYEQYF. CDR3 DNA sequence: TGCGCCAGCAGCTTGGCACAGGGGAGCTACGAGCAGTACTTC. The J gene is TRBJ2-7, the V gene TRBV5-1; 7 nucleotides match TRBD1. Germline trimming cut 0 bases from V and 3 bases from J; bases unmatched to any gene: 3. Germline CDR1 reads SGHRS; CDR2 reads YFSETQ. The CDR3 is made up of 14 amino acids.

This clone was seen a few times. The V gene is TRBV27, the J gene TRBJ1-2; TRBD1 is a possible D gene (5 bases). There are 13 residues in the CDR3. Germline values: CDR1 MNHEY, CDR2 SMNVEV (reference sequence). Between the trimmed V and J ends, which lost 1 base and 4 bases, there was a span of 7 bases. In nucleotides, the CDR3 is TGTGCCAGCAGTTTATTGCAGGGCTATGGCTACACCTTC. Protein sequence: CASSLLQGYGYTF.

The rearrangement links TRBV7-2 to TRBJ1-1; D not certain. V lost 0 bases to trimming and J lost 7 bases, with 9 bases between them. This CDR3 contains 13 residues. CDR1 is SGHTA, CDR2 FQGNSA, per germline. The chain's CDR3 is CASSLAWSGEAFF. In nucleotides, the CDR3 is TGTGCCAGCAGCTTAGCGTGGTCAGGTGAAGCTTTCTTT. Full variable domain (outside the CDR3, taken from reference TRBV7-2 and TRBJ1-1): GAGVSQSPSNKVTEKGKDVELRCDPISGHTALYWYRQSLGQGLEFLIYFQGNSAPDKSGLPSDRFSAERTGGSVSTLTIQRTQQEDSAVYLCASSLAWSGEAFFGQGTRLTVV.

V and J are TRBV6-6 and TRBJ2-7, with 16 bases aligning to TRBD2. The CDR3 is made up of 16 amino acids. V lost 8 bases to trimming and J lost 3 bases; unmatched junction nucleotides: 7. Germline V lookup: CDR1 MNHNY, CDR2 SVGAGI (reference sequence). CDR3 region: CASRGLAGGFGYEQYF. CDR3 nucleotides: TGTGCCAGCCGGGGACTAGCGGGAGGGTTTGGCTACGAGCAGTACTTC.